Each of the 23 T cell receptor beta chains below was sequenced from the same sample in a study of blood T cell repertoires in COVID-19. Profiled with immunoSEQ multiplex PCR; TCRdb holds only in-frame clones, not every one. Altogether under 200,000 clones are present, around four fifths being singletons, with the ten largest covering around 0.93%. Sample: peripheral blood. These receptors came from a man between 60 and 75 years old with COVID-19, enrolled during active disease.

The CDR3 sequence is CASSRDFYYGYTF. CDR3 bases: TGTGCCAGCAGCCGGGACTTCTACTATGGCTACACCTTC. The gene calls are TRBV7-8 and TRBJ1-2, with TRBD1 as a possible D gene (5 bases). V was shortened by 5 bases and J by 3 bases, with 10 bases between the two germline ends. Germline-derived CDR1 and CDR2 are SGHVS and FQNEAQ. The CDR3 extends over 13 amino acids.

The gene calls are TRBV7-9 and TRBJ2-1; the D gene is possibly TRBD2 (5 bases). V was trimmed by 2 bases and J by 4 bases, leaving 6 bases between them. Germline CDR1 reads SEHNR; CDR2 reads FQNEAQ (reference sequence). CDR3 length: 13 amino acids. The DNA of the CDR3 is TGTGCCAGCAGCTTACGGGGATACAATGAGCAGTTCTTC. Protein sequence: CASSLRGYNEQFF.

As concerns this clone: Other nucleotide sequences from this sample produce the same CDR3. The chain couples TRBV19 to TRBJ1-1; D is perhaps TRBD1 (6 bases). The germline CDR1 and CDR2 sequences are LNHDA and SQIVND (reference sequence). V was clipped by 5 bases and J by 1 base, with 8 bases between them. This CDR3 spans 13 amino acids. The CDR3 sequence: CASSPQGNTEAFF. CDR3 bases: TGTGCCAGTAGTCCACAGGGGAACACTGAAGCTTTCTTT.

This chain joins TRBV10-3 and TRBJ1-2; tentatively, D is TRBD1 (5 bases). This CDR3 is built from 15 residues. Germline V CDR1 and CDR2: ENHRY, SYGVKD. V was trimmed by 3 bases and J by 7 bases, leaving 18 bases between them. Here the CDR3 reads CAISERTFQGSGYTF. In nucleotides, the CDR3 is TGTGCCATCAGTGAAAGGACCTTTCAGGGCAGTGGCTACACCTTC.

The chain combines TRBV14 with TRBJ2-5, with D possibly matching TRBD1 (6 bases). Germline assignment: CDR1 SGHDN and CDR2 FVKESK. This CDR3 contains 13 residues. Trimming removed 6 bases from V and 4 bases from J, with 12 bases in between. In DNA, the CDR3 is TGTGCCAGCAGATACAGGGCTCGAGAGACCCAGTACTTC. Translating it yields CASRYRARETQYF.

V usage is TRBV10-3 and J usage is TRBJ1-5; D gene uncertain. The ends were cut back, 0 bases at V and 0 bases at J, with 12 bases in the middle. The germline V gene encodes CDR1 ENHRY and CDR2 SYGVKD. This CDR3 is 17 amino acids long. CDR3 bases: TGTGCCATCAGTGAGTCAGCGACGGGGTATAGCAATCAGCCCCAGCATTTT. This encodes CAISESATGYSNQPQHF.

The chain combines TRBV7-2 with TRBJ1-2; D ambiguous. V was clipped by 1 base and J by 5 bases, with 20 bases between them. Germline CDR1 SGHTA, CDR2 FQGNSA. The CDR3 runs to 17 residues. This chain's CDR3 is CASSLEVRVRFRYGYTF. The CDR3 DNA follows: TGTGCCAGCAGCTTAGAGGTTAGAGTCAGGTTTCGGTATGGCTACACCTTC.

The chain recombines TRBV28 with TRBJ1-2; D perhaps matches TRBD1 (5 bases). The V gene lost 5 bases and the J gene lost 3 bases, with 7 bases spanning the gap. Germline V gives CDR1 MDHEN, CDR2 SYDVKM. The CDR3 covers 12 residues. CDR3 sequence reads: CASSQGDYGYTF. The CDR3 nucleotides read TGTGCCAGCAGTCAAGGGGACTATGGCTACACCTTC.

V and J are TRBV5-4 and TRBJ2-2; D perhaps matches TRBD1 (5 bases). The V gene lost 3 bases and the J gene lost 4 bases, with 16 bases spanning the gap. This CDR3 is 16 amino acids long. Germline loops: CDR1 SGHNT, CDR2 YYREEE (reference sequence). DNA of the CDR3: TGTGCCAGCAGCTCCCTGTACCAGGGCGGCACCGGGGAGCTGTTTTTT. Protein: CASSSLYQGGTGELFF.

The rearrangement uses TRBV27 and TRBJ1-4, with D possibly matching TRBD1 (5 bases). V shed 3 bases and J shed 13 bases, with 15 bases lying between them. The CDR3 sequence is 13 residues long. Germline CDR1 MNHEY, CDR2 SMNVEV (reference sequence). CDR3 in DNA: TGTGCCAGCAGTTTGGCGCCTCTAAGGGGACTGTTTTTT. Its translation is CASSLAPLRGLFF. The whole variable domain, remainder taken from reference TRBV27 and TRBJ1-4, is EAQVTQNPRYLITVTGKKLTVTCSQNMNHEYMSWYRQDPGLGLRQIYYSMNVEVTDKGDVPEGYKVSRKEKRNFPLILESPSPNQTSLYFCASSLAPLRGLFFGSGTQLSVL.

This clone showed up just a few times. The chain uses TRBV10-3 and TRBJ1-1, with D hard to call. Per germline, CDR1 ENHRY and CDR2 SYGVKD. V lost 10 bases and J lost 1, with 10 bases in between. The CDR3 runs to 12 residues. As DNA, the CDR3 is TGTGCCACGAGGCCCCAGAACACTGAAGCTTTCTTT. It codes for CATRPQNTEAFF.

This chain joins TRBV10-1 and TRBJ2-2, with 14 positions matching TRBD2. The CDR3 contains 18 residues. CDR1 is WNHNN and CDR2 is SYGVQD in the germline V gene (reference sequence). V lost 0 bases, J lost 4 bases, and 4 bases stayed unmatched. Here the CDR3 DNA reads TGCGCCAGCAGTGAGTCACCGGGACTAGCGGGAGTCACCGGGGAGCTGTTTTTT. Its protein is CASSESPGLAGVTGELFF.

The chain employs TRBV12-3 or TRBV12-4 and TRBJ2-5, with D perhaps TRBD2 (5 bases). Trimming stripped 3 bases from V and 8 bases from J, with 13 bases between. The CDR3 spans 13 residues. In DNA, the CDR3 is TGTGCCAGCAGTTTCCGGGGAGCTGATACCCAGTACTTC. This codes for CASSFRGADTQYF.

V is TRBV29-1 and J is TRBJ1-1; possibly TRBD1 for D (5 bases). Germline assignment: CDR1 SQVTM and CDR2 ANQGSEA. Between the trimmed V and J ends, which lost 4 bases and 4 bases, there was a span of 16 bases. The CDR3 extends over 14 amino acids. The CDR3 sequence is CSVGVSSGGTEAFF. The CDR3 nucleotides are TGCAGCGTTGGAGTCAGCTCGGGGGGCACTGAAGCTTTCTTT.

The CDR3 spells CASSPQGSGGYTF. The CDR3 region has the DNA TGTGCCAGCTCACCACAGGGGTCGGGTGGCTACACCTTC. The rearrangement joins TRBV18 to TRBJ1-2; D is perhaps TRBD1 (5 bases). V lost 1 base, J lost 7 bases, and 10 bases lay in between. Germline-derived CDR1 and CDR2 are KGHSH and LQKENI. The CDR3 runs to 13 residues.

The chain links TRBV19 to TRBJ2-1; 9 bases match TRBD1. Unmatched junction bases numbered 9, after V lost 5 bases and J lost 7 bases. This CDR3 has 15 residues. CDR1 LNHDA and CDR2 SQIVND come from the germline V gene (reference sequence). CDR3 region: CASSRVTGGVNEQFF. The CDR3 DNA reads TGTGCCAGTAGTCGAGTGACAGGGGGTGTGAATGAGCAGTTCTTC.

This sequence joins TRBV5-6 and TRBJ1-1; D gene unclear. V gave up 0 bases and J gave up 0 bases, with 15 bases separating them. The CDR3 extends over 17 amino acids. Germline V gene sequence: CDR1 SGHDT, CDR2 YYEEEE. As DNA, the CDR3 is TGTGCCAGCAGCTTGGCCTTGGCAGTCAACATGAACACTGAAGCTTTCTTT. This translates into CASSLALAVNMNTEAFF.

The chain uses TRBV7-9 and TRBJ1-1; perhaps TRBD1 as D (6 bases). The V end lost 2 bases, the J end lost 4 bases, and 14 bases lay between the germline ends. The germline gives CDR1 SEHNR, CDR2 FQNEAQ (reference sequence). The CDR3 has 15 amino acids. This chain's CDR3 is CASSLSQRGFTEAFF. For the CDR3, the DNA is TGTGCCAGCAGCTTATCCCAAAGGGGGTTCACTGAAGCTTTCTTT.

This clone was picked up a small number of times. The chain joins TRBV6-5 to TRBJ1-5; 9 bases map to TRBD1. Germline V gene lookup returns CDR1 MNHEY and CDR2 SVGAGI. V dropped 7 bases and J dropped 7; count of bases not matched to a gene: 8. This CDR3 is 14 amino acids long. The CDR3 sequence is CASTAGQGRQPQHF. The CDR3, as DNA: TGTGCCAGCACGGCTGGACAGGGGCGACAGCCCCAGCATTTT.

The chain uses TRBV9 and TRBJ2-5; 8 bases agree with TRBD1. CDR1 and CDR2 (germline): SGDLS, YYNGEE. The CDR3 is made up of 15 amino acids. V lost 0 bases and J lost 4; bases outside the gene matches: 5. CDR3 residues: CASSVGGRGRETQYF. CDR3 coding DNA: TGTGCCAGCAGCGTAGGGGGCAGGGGGCGAGAGACCCAGTACTTC.

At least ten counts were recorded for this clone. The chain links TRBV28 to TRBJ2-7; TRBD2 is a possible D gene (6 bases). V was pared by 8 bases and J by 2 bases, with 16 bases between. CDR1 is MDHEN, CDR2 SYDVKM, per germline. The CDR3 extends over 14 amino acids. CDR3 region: CASSRGTPPYEQYF. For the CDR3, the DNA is TGTGCCAGCTCCCGCGGGACGCCCCCCTACGAGCAGTACTTC. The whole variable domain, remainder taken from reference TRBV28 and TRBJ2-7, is DVKVTQSSRYLVKRTGEKVFLECVQDMDHENMFWYRQDPGLGLRLIYFSYDVKMKEKGDIPEGYSVSREKKERFSLILESASTNQTSMYLCASSRGTPPYEQYFGPGTRLTVT.

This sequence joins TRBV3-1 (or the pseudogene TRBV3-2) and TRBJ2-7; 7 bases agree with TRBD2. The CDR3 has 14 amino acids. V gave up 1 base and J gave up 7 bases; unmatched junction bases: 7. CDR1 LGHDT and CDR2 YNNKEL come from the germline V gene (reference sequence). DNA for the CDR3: TGTGCCAGCAGCCAAGGGGGGGGGTTATCGGAGCAGTACTTC. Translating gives CASSQGGGLSEQYF.

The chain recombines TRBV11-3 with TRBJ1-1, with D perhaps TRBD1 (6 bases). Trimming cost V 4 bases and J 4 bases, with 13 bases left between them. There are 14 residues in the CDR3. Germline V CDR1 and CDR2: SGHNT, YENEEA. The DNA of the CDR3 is TGTGCCAGCAGCTCCGGGGGGCCCGGCACTGAAGCTTTCTTT. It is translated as CASSSGGPGTEAFF.